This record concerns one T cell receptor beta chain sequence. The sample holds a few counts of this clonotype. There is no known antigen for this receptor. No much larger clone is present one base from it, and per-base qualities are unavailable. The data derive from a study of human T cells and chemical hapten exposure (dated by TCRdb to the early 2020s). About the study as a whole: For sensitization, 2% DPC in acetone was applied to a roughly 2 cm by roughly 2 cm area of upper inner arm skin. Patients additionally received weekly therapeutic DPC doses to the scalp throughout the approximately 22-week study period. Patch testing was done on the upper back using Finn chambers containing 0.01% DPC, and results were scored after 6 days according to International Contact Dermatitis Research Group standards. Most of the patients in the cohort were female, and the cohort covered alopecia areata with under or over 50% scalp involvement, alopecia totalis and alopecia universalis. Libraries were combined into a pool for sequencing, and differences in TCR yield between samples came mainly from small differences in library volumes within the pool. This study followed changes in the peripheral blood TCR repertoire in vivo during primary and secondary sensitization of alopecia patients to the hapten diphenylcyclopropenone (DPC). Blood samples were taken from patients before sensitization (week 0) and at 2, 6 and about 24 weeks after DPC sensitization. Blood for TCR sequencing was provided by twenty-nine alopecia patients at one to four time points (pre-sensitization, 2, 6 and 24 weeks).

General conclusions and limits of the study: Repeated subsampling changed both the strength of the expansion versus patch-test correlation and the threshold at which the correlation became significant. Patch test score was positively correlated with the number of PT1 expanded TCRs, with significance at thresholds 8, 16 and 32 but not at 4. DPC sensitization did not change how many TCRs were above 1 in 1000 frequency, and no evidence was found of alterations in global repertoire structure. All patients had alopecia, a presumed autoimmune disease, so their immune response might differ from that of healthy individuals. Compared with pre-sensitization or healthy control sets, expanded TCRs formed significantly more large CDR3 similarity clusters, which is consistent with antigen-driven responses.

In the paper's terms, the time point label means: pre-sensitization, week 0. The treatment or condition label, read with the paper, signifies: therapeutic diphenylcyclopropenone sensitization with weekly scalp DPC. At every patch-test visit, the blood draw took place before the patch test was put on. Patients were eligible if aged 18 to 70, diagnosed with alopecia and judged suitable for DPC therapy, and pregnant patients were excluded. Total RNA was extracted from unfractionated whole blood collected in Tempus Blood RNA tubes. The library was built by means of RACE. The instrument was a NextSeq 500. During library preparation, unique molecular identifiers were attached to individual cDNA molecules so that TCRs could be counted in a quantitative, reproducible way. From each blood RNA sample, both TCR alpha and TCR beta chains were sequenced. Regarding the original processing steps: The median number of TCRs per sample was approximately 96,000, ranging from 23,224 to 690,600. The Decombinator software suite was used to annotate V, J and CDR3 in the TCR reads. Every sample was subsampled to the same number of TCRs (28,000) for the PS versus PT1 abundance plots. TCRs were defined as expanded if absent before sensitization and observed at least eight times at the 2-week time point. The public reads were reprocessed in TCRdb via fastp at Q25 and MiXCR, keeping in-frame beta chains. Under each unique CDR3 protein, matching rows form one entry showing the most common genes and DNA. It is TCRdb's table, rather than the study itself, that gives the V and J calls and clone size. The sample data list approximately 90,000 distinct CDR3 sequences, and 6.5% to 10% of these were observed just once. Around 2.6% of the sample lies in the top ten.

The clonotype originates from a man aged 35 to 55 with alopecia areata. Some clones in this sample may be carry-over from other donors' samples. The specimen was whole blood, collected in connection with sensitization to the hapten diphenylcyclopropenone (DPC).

The CDR3 region has the sequence CSARDPKTSGQTYEQYF. The nucleotides are TGCAGTGCTAGAGATCCCAAGACTAGCGGTCAAACCTACGAGCAGTACTTC. The chain couples TRBV20-1 to TRBJ2-7; a stretch of 9 junction bases matches TRBD2. V is pruned by 0 bases and J by 2 bases, leaving 11 bases of the junction without a gene match. The CDR3 holds 17 amino acids from the cysteine to the phenylalanine. Only CDR3 DNA is held: 51 bases, read in frame from base 1. Based on the germline V gene (reference sequence), the CDR1 and CDR2 sequences are DFQATT and SNEGSKA.